This T cell receptor (beta chain) was profiled in a study of cytomegalovirus exposure and HLA in healthy donors. This clone occurred once. In the PCR, 60 Vbeta and 13 Jbeta primers were used. Sequenced by immunoSEQ multiplex PCR; TCRdb stores in-frame clones only, minus some. The table shows approximately 160,000 clones, with approximately 80% occurring only once. Per germline, CDR1 MNHEY and CDR2 SMNVEV (reference sequence). The V end was cut by 3 bases, the J end by 7 bases, with 12 bases between. The length of the CDR3 is 13 residues. This TCR derives from a male donor in good health and CMV-seropositive. The sample was PBMCs. The gene calls are TRBV27 and TRBJ2-5, with D possibly matching TRBD2 (5 bases). The CDR3 nucleotides are TGTGCCAGCAGTTTCACCTACGCGGGGACCCAGTACTTC. Translating it yields CASSFTYAGTQYF.